Below, one TCR beta chain is given with its context. Its antigen remains unknown. V was trimmed by 6 bases and J by 2 bases, leaving 13 bases between them. This CDR3 contains 14 residues. Looked up from germline, CDR1 is MDHEN and CDR2 is SYDVKM. The data are from a study of T cell repertoires in cytomegalovirus infection. Background on the study: Matching HLA type, along with CMV infection, was indicated by public TCR beta signatures.

Regarding the study as a whole: The ex vivo response was dominated by HLA-C-restricted CMV-specific TCR beta clonotypes.

Each CDR3 protein is one row after TCRdb ran MiXCR on the reads. The data contain fewer than 1,000,000 distinct CDR3 sequences, around 30% of them seen just once; the ten biggest clones take up over 12%. The rearrangement joins TRBV28 to TRBJ2-5; D may be TRBD2 (5 bases). The receptor comes from a human donor in good health (CMV status not recorded). Some clones in this sample may be carry-over from other donors' samples. The sequences come from cultured CD8+ T cells from PBMCs, collected from culture after CMV antigen stimulation. The CDR3 loop is CASRADQLQETQYF. CDR3 DNA: TGTGCCAGCAGAGCGGACCAACTACAAGAGACCCAGTACTTC.